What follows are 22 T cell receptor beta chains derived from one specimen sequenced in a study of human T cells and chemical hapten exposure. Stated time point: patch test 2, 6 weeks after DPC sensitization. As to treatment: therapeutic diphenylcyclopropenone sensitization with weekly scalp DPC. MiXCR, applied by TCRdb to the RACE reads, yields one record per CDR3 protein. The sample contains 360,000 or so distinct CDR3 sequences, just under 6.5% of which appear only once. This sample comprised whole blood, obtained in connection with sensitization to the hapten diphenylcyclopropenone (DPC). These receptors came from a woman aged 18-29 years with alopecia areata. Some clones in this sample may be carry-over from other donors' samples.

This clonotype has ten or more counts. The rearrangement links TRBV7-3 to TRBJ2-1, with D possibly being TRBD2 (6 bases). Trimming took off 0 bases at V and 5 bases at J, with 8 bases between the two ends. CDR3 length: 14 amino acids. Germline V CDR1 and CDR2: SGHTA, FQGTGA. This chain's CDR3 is CASSLTWEDNEQFF. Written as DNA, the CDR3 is TGTGCCAGCAGCTTAACGTGGGAGGACAATGAGCAGTTCTTC.

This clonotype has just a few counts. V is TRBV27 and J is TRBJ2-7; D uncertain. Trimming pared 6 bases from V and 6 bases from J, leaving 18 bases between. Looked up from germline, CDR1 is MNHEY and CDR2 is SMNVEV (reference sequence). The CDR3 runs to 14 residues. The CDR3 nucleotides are TGTGCCAGCAGGTCTAGATCGACGGGTCCCGAGCAGTACTTC. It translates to CASRSRSTGPEQYF.

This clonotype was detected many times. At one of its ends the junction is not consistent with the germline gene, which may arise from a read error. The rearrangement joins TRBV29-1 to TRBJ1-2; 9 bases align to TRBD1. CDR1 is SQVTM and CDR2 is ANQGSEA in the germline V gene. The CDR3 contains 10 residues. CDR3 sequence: CSVGQGFTYF. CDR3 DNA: TGCAGCGTGGGACAGGGATTTACGTACTTC.

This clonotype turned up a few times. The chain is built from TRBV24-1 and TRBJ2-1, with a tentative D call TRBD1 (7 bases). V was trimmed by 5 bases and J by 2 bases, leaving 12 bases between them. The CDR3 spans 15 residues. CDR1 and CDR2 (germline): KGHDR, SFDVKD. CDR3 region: CATSGGTATYNEQFF. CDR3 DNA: TGTGCCACCAGTGGCGGGACAGCAACCTACAATGAGCAGTTCTTC.

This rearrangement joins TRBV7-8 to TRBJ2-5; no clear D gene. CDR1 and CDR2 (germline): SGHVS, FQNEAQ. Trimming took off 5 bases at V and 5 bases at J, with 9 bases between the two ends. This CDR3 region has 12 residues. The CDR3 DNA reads TGTGCCAGCAGCCCCGTGCTGGAGACCCAGTACTTC. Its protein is CASSPVLETQYF.

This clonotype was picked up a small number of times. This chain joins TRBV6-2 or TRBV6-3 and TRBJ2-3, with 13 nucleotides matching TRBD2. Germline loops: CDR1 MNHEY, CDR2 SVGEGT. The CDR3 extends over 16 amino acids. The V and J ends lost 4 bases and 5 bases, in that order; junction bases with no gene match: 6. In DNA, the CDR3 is TGTGCCAGCAGTTGGGGACTAGCGGGGAGTCAAGATACGCAGTATTTT. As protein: CASSWGLAGSQDTQYF.

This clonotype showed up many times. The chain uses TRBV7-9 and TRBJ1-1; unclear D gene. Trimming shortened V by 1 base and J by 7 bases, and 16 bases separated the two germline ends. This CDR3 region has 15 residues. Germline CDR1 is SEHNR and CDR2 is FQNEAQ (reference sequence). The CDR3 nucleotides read TGTGCCAGCAGCTTAGTAGGGATTCCGGATAATGAAGCTTTCTTT. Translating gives CASSLVGIPDNEAFF.

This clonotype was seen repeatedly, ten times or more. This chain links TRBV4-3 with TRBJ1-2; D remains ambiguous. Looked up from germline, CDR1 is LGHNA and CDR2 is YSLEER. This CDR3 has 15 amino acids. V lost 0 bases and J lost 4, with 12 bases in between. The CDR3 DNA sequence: TGCGCCAGCAGCCAAGAACCGGGAGGAGTCTATGGCTACACCTTC. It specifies CASSQEPGGVYGYTF.

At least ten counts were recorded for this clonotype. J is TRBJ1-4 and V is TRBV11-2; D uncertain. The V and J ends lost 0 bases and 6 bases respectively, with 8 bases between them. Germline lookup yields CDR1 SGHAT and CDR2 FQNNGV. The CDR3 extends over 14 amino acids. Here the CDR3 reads CASSLDGIDEKLFF. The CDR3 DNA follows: TGTGCCAGCAGCTTAGATGGGATTGATGAAAAACTGTTTTTT.

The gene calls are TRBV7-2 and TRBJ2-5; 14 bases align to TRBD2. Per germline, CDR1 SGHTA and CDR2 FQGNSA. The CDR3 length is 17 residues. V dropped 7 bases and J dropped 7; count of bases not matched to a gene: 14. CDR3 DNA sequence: TGTGCCAGCAAGGAAGGGACTAGCGGGGGCCTGGGAGGGACCCAGTACTTC. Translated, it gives CASKEGTSGGLGGTQYF.

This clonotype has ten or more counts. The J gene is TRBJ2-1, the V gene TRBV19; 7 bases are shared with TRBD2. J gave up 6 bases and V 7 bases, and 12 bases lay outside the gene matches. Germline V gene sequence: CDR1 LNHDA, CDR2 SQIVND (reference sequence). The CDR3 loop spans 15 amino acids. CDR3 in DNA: TGTGCCAGTACTAACATCCCCGGGACTACCAATGAGCAGTTCTTC. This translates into CASTNIPGTTNEQFF.

The CDR3 DNA follows: TGTGCCAGCAGCGTAGGTGGGCTACGCGGGGGGTCCTACAATGAGCAGTTCTTC. Translated, it gives CASSVGGLRGGSYNEQFF. The gene calls are TRBV9 and TRBJ2-1; the match to TRBD2 covers 8 bases. The V and J ends lost 0 bases and 1 base, in that order; junction bases with no gene match: 9. Germline V gives CDR1 SGDLS, CDR2 YYNGEE. This CDR3 contains 18 residues. Based on the CDR3 plus reference TRBV9 and TRBJ2-1, the full variable domain is DSGVTQTPKHLITATGQRVTLRCSPRSGDLSVYWYQQSLDQGLQFLIQYYNGEERAKGNILERFSAQQFPDLHSELNLSSLELGDSALYFCASSVGGLRGGSYNEQFFGPGTRLTVL.

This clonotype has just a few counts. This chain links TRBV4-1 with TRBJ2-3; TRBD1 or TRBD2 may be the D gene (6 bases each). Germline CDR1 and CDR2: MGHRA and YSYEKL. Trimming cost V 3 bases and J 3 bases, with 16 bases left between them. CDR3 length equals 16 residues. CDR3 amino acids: CASSHQWGAVTDTQYF. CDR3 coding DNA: TGCGCCAGCAGCCACCAGTGGGGGGCTGTTACAGATACGCAGTATTTT.

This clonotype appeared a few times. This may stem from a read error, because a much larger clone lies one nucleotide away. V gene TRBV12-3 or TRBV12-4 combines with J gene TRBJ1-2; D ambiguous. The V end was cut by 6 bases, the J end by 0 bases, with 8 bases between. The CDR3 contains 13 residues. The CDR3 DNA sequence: TGTGCCAGCAGCGTTCAAGCTAACTATGGCTACACCTTC. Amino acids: CASSVQANYGYTF.

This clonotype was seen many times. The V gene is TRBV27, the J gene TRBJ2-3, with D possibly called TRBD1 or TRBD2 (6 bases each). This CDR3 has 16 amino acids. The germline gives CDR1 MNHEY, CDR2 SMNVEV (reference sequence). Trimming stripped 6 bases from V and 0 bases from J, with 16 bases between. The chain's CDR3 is CASSLTGGTSTDTQYF. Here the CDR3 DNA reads TGTGCCAGCAGCCTAACCGGGGGCACTAGCACAGATACGCAGTATTTT.

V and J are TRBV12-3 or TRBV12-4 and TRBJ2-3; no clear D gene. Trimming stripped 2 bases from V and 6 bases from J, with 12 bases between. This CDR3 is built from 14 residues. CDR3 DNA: TGTGCCAGCAGTTTACAACGCAACGTGGATACGCAGTATTTT. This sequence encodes CASSLQRNVDTQYF.

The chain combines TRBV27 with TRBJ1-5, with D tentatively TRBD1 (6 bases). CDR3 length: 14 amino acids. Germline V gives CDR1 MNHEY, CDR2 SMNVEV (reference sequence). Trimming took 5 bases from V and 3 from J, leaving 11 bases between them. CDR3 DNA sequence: TGTGCCAGCAGTCCCCGGGACACCAATCAGCCCCAGCATTTT. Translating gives CASSPRDTNQPQHF.

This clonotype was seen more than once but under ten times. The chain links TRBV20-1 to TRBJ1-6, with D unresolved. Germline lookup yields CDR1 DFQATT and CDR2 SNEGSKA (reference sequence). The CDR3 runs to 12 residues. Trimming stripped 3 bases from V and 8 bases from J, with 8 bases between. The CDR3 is CSARSGDSPLHF. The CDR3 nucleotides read TGCAGTGCTAGGAGCGGCGATTCACCCCTCCACTTT.

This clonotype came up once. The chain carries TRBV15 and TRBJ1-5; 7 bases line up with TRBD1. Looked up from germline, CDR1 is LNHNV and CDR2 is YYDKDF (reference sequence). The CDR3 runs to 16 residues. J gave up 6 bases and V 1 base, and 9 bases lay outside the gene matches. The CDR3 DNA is TGTGCCACCAGCAGAGGAAGGGGGCGCGAGGGTCAGCCCCAGCATTTT. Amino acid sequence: CATSRGRGREGQPQHF. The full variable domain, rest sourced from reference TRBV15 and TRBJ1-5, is DAMVIQNPRYQVTQFGKPVTLSCSQTLNHNVMYWYQQKSSQAPKLLFHYYDKDFNNEADTPDNFQSRRPNTSFCFLDIRSPGLGDTAMYLCATSRGRGREGQPQHFGDGTRLSIL.

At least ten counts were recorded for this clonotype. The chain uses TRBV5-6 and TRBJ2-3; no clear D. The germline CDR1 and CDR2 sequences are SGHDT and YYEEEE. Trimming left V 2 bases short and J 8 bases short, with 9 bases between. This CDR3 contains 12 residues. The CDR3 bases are TGTGCCAGCAGCTTCAAGCAGTCTACGCAGTATTTT. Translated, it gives CASSFKQSTQYF.

CDR3: CASSYSPPSLQGRTEAFF. For the CDR3, the DNA is TGTGCCAGCAGTTACTCCCCCCCGAGCCTACAGGGCAGGACTGAAGCTTTCTTT. The rearrangement uses TRBV6-5 and TRBJ1-1; D might be TRBD1 (6 bases). Germline-derived CDR1 and CDR2 are MNHEY and SVGAGI. There are 18 residues in the CDR3. Trimming removed 0 bases at V and 5 bases at J, with 22 bases between.

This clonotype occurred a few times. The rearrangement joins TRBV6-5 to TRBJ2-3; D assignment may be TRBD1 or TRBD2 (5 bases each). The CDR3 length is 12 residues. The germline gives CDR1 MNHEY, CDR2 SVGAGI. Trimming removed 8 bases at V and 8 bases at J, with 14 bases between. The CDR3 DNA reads TGTGCCAGCGGGACCGGGGCGCCTACGCAGTATTTT. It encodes CASGTGAPTQYF.